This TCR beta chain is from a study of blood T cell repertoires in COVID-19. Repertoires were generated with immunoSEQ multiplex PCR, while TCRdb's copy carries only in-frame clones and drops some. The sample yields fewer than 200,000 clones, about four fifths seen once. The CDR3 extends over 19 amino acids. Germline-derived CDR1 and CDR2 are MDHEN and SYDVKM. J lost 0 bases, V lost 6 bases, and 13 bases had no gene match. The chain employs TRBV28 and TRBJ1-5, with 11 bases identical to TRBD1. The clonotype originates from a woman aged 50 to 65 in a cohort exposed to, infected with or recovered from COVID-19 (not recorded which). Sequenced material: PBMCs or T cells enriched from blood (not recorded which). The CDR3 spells CASSLSGTGGFNSNQPQHF. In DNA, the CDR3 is TGTGCCAGCAGCCTATCCGGGACAGGGGGTTTCAATAGCAATCAGCCCCAGCATTTT.